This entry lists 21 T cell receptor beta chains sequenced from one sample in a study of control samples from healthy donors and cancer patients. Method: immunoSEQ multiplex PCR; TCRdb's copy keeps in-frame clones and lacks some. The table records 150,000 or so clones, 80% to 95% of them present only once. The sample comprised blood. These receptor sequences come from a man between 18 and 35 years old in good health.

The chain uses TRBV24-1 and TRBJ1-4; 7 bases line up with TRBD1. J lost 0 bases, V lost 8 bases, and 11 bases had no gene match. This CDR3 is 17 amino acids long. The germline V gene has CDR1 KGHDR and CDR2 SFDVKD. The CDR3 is CATIGQGTDPTNEKLFF. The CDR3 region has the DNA TGTGCCACCATCGGGCAGGGGACAGACCCAACTAATGAAAAACTGTTTTTT.

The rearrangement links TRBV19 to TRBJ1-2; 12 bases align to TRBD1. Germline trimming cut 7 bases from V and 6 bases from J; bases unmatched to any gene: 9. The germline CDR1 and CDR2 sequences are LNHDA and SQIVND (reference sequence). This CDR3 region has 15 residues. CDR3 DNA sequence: TGTGCCAGTACCGGGGACAGGGGGCTAGTCCATGGCTACACCTTC. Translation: CASTGDRGLVHGYTF.

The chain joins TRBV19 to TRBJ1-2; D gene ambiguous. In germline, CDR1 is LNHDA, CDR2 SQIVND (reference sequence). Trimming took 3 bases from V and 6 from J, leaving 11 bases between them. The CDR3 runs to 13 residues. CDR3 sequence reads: CASSISPTHGYTF. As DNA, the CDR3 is TGTGCCAGTAGTATCTCTCCGACCCATGGCTACACCTTC.

The CDR3: CASSRTSPTYNEQFF. The CDR3 coding sequence is TGTGCCAGCAGTCGGACTTCACCGACCTACAATGAGCAGTTCTTC. The gene calls are TRBV6-5 and TRBJ2-1; D perhaps matches TRBD2 (5 bases). Germline-derived CDR1 and CDR2 are MNHEY and SVGAGI. Trimming cost V 5 bases and J 2 bases, with 13 bases left between them. The CDR3 is 15 residues long.

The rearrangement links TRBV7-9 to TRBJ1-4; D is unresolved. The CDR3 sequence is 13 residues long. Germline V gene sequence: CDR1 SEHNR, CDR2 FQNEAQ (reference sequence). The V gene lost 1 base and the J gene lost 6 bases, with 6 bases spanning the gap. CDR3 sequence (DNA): TGTGCCAGCAGCTTAGTAGCGGATGAAAAACTGTTTTTT. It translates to CASSLVADEKLFF.

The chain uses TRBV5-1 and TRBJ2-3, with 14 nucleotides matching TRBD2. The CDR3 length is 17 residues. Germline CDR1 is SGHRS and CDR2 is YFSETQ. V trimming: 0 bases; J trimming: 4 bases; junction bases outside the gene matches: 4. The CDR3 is CASSLGLAGGPPDTQYF. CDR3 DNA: TGCGCCAGCAGCTTGGGACTAGCGGGAGGGCCCCCAGATACGCAGTATTTT.

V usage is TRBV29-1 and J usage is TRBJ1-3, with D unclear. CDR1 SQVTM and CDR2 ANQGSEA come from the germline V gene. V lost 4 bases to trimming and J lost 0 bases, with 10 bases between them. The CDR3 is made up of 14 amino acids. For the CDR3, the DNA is TGCAGCGTTGTGGGTATGGGCTCTGGAAACACCATATATTTT. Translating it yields CSVVGMGSGNTIYF.

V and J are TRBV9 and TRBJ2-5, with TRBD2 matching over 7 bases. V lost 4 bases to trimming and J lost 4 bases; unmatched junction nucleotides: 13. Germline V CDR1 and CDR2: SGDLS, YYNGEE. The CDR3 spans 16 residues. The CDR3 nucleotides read TGTGCCAGCAGCCTTGAGGCGGGAGACGGACGAGAGACCCAGTACTTC. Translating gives CASSLEAGDGRETQYF.

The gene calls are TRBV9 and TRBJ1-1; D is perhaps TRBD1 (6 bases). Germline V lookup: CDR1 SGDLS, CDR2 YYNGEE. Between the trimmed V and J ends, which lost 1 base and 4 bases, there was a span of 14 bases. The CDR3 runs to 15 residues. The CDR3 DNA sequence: TGTGCCAGCAGCGTATATTCCGGGACAACCACTGAAGCTTTCTTT. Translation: CASSVYSGTTTEAFF.

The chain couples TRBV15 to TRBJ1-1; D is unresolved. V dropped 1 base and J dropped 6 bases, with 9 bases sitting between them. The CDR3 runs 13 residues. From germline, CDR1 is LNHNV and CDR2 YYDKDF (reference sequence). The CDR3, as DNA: TGTGCCACCAGCAGAGCGGTAGGAGCTGAAGCTTTCTTT. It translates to CATSRAVGAEAFF.

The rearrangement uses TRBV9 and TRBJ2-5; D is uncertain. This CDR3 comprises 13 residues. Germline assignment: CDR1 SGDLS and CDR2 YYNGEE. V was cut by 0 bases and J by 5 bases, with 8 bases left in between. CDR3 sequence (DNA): TGTGCCAGCAGCGTAGCTACGTGGGAGACCCAGTACTTC. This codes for CASSVATWETQYF.

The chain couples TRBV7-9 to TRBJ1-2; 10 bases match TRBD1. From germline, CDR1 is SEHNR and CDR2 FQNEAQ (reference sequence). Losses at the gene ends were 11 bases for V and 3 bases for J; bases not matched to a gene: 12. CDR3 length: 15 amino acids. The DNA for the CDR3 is TGTGCCGTTGTCGGGACAGGGGAAGGGGACTATGGCTACACCTTC. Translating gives CAVVGTGEGDYGYTF.

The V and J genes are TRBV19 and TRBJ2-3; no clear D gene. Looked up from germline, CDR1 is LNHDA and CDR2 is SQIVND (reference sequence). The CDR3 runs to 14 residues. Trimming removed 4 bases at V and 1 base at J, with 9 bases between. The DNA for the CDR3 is TGTGCCAGTAGTACGGCAGCTCGCACAGATACGCAGTATTTT. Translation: CASSTAARTDTQYF.

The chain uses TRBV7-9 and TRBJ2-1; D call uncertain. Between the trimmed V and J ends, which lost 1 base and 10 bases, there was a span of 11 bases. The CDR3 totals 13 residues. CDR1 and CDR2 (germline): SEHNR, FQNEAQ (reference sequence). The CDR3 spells CASSLVGFQEQFF. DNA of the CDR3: TGTGCCAGCAGCTTAGTAGGGTTTCAGGAGCAGTTCTTC.

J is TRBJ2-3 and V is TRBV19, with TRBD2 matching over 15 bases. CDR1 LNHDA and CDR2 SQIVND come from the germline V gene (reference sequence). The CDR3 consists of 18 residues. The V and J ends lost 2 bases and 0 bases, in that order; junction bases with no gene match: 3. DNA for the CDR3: TGTGCCAGTAGTATAAGGACTAGCGGGAGGGAGAGCACAGATACGCAGTATTTT. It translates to CASSIRTSGRESTDTQYF.

The DNA for the CDR3 is TGTGCCAGCAGTCGCTTCCTGGCGGGAGGTTCCTACAATGAGCAGTTCTTC. This encodes CASSRFLAGGSYNEQFF. The chain links TRBV28 to TRBJ2-1; TRBD2 agrees at 8 bases. Germline V gene sequence: CDR1 MDHEN, CDR2 SYDVKM. The CDR3 has 17 amino acids. Losses at the gene ends were 5 bases for V and 1 base for J; bases not matched to a gene: 10.

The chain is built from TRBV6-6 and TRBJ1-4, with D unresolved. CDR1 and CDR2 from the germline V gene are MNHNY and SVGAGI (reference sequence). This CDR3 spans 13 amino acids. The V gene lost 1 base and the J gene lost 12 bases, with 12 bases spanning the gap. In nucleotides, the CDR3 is TGTGCCAGCAGTTACTGGGCCCCCCGGGAACTGTTTTTT. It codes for CASSYWAPRELFF.

The CDR3 region is CASSIERGRQPQHF. The CDR3 region has the DNA TGTGCCAGTAGTATAGAGCGGGGTCGTCAGCCCCAGCATTTT. This sequence joins TRBV19 and TRBJ1-5; no definite D call. Germline V gene data show CDR1 as LNHDA and CDR2 as SQIVND (reference sequence). This CDR3 contains 14 residues. V lost 0 bases and J 6 bases, leaving 9 bases between the germline ends.

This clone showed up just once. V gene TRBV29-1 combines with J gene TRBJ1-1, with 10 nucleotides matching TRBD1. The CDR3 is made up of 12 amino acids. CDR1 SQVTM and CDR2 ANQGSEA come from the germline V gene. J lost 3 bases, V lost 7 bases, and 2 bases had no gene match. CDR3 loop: CSGGTGDTEAFF. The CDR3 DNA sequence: TGCAGCGGGGGGACAGGGGACACTGAAGCTTTCTTT.

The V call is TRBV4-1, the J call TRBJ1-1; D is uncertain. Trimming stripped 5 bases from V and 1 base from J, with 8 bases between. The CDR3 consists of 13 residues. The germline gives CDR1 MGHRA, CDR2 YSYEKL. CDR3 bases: TGCGCCAGCAGCAAACCCTGGAACACTGAAGCTTTCTTT. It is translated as CASSKPWNTEAFF.

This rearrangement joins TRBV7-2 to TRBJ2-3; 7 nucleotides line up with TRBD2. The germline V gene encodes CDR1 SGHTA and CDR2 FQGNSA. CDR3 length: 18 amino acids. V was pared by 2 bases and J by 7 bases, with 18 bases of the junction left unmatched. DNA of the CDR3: TGTGCCAGCAGCTTAAACCCCTCTGGGGCGGGGGTCCCTTATACGCAGTATTTT. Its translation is CASSLNPSGAGVPYTQYF.